The TCR beta chain under discussion was sequenced for a study of T cell repertoires in cytomegalovirus infection. About the study: Public TCR beta signatures provided an indication of both CMV infection and a matching HLA type.

TCRdb redid the calling of the reads with MiXCR, one entry per CDR3 protein. The sample lists some 940,000 distinct CDR3 sequences, around 29% occurring once. Concerning this clonotype: Its antigen remains unknown.

The CDR3 runs to 15 residues. The V gene end was trimmed by 6 bases and the J gene end by 6 bases; junction bases not matched to a gene: 8. The germline gives CDR1 MNHEY, CDR2 SMNVEV (reference sequence). The chain links TRBV27 to TRBJ2-5, with 12 bases aligning to TRBD2. The source is a human donor in good health (CMV status not recorded). Some clones in this sample may be carry-over from other donors' samples. The specimen was cultured CD8+ T cells from PBMCs, collected from culture after CMV antigen stimulation. The CDR3 spells CASRARTSGMKTQYF. The CDR3 DNA reads TGTGCCAGCAGAGCCAGGACTAGCGGGATGAAGACCCAGTACTTC.